This section outlines one T cell receptor (beta chain) sequence together with its context. The same CDR3 arises from other DNA sequences in this sample as well. The source of the sample is a study of blood T cell repertoires in COVID-19. Sequencing was performed with immunoSEQ multiplex PCR; in TCRdb, only in-frame clones are kept and a portion is missing. The sample has 200,000 to 250,000 clones, 80% to 90% seen once. This TCR came from a woman older than 75 with active or convalescent COVID-19. The sequenced sample was peripheral blood.

The CDR3: CASSLGLAGAETQYF. Here the CDR3 DNA reads TGCGCCAGCAGCTTGGGTCTAGCGGGGGCCGAGACCCAGTACTTC. The J gene is TRBJ2-5, the V gene TRBV5-1; 10 bases map to TRBD2. Germline CDR1 and CDR2: SGHRS and YFSETQ. Trimming cost V 0 bases and J 5 bases; bases outside gene matches: 4. This CDR3 spans 15 amino acids.